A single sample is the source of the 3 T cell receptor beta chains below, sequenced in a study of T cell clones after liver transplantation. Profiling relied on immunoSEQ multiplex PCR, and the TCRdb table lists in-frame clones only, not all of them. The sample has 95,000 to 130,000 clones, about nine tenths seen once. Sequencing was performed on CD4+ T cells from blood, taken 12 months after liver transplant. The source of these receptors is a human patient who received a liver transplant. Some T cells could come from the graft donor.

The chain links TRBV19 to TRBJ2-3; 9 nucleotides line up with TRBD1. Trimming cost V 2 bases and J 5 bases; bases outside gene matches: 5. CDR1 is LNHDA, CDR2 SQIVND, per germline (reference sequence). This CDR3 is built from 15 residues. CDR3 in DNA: TGTGCCAGTAGTATAACCGGGACAGGGAAAGATACGCAGTATTTT. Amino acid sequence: CASSITGTGKDTQYF.

CDR3 sequence reads: CASSIMGGNNEQFF. The CDR3 region has the DNA TGTGCCAGTAGTATCATGGGGGGAAACAATGAGCAGTTCTTC. V is TRBV19 and J is TRBJ2-1; D may be TRBD2 (6 bases). V was cut by 3 bases and J by 5 bases, with 11 bases left in between. Germline V gene data show CDR1 as LNHDA and CDR2 as SQIVND (reference sequence). The CDR3 extends over 14 amino acids.

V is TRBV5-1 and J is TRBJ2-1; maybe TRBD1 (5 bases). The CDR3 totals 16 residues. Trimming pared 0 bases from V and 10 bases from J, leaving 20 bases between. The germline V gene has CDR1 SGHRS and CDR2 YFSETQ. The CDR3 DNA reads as TGCGCCAGCAGCTTGGGACGGAGAGTCGTAAGGGGAGAGCAGTTCTTC. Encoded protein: CASSLGRRVVRGEQFF.